The subject of this entry is one TCR beta chain. The CDR3 covers 14 residues. Trimming pared 4 bases from V and 1 base from J, leaving 9 bases between. Germline CDR1 and CDR2: LNHDA and SQIVND (reference sequence). These data come from a study of blood T cell repertoires in COVID-19. Study summary: Sites across the United States, Italy and Spain contributed samples from acute and convalescent COVID-19.

How the authors handled the data: Cell counts per sample came from amplifying reference gene primers. Assay used: immunoSEQ multiplex PCR; TCRdb lists only in-frame clones, some missing. Clone size and V and J calls were adopted from that table, with D and trimming inferred from the DNA. The sample holds about 170,000 clones, more than 75% seen once. The sequenced material came from peripheral blood. The receptor was derived from a middle-aged man who had recovered from COVID-19. This sequence joins TRBV19 and TRBJ2-3; D is possibly TRBD1 (6 bases). The CDR3 nucleotides are TGTGCCAGTAGTACAAGACAGGGCACAGATACGCAGTATTTT. This gives the protein CASSTRQGTDTQYF.